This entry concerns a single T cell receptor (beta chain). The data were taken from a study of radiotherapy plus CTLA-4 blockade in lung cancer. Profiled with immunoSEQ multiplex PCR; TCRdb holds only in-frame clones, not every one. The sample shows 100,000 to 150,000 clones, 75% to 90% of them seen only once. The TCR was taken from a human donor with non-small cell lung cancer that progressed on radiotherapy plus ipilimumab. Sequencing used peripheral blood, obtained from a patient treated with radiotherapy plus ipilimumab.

The CDR3 coding sequence is TGCGCCAGCAGTGAGTCGGCGGGTGTCACAGATACGCAGTATTTT. This gives the protein CASSESAGVTDTQYF. The rearrangement joins TRBV10-2 to TRBJ2-3, with D tentatively TRBD2 (5 bases). CDR1 and CDR2 (germline): WSHSY, SAAADI. The CDR3 totals 15 residues. V was clipped by 0 bases and J by 2 bases, with 9 bases between them.